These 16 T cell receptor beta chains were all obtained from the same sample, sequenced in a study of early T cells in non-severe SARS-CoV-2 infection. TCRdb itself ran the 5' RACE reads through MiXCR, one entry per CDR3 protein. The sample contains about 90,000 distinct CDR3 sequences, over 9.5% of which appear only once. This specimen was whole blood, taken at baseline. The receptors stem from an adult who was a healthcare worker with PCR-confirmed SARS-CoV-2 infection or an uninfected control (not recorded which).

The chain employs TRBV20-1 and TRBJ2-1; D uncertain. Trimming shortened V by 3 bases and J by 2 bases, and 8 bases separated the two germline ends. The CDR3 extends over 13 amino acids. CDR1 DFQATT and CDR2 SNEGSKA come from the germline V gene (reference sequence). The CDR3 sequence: CSARGTPYNEQFF. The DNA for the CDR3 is TGCAGTGCTAGGGGTACGCCCTACAATGAGCAGTTCTTC.

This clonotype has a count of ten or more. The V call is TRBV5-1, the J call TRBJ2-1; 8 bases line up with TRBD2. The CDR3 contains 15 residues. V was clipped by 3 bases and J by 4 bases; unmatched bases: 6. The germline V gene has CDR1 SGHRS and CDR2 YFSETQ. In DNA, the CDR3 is TGCGCCAGCAGCTACGGGGGGGCCCGATACAATGAGCAGTTCTTC. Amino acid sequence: CASSYGGARYNEQFF.

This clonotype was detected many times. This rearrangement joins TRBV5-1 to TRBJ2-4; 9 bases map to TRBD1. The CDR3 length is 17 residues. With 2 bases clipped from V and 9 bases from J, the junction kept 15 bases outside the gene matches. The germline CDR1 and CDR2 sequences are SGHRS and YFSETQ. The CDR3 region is CASSFTSPGTGLGIQYF. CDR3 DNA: TGCGCCAGCAGCTTTACATCGCCCGGGACAGGGTTGGGCATTCAGTACTTC.

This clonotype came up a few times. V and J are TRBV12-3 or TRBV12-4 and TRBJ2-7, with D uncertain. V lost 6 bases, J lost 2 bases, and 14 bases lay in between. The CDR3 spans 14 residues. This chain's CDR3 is CASSPRLRTYEQYF. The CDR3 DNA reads TGTGCCAGCAGCCCCCGCCTAAGGACCTACGAGCAGTACTTC.

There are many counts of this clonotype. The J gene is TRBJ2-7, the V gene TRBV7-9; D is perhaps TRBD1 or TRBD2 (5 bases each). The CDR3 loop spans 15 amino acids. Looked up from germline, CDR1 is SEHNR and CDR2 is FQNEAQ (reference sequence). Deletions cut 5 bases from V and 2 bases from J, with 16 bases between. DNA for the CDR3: TGTGCCAGCAGCGCGCCCGGGGCTTTACCCTACGAGCAGTACTTC. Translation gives CASSAPGALPYEQYF.

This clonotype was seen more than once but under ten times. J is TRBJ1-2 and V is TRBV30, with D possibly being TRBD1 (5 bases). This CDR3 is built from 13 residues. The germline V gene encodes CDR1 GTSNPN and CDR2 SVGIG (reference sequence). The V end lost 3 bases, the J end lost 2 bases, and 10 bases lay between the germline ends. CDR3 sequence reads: CAWRAGGNYGYTF. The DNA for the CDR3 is TGTGCCTGGAGGGCCGGGGGGAACTATGGCTACACCTTC.

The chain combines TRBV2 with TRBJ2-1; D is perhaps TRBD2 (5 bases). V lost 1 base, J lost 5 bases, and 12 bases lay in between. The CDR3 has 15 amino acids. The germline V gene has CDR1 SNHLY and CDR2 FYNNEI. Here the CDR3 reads CASSEGGHFDNEQFF. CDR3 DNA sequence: TGTGCCAGCAGTGAAGGCGGGCATTTCGACAATGAGCAGTTCTTC.

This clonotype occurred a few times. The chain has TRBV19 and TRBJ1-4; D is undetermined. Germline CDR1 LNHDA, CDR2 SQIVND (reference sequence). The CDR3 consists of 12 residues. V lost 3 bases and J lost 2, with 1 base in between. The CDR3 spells CASSMTNEKLFF. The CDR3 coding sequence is TGTGCCAGTAGTATGACTAATGAAAAACTGTTTTTT. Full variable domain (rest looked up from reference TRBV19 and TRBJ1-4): DGGITQSPKYLFRKEGQNVTLSCEQNLNHDAMYWYRQDPGQGLRLIYYSQIVNDFQKGDIAEGYSVSREKKESFPLTVTSAQKNPTAFYLCASSMTNEKLFFGSGTQLSVL.

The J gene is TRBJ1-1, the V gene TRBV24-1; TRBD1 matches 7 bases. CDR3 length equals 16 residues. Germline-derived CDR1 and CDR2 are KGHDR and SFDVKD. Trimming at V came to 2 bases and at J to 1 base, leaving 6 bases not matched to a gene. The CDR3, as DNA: TGTGCCACCAGTGATTCTTCGACAGGGCGGAACACTGAAGCTTTCTTT. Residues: CATSDSSTGRNTEAFF.

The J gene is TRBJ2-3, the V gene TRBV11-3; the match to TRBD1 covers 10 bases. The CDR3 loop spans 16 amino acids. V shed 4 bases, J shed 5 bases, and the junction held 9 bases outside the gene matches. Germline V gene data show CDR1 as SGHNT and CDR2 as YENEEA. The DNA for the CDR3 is TGTGCCAGCAGCTCATCCACGACAGGGGGCATAGATACGCAGTATTTT. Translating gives CASSSSTTGGIDTQYF.

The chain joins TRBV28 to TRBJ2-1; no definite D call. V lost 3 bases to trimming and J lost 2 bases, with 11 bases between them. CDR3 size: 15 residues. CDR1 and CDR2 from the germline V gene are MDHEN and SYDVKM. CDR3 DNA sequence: TGTGCCAGCAGTTTGGACGCTCGGACCTACAATGAGCAGTTCTTC. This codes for CASSLDARTYNEQFF.

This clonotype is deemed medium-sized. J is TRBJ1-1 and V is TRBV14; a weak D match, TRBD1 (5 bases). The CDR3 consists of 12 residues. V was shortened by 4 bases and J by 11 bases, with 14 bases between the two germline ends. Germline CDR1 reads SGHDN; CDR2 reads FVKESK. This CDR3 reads CASSPFPGKAFF. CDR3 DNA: TGTGCCAGCAGCCCTTTTCCAGGGAAGGCTTTCTTT.

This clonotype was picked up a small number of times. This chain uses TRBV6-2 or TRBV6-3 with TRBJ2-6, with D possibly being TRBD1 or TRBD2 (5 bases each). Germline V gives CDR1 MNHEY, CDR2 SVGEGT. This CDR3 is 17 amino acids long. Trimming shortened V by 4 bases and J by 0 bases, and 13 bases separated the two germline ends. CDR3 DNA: TGTGCCAGCAGTTTACCAACGGGGCCCTCTGGGGCCAACGTCCTGACTTTC. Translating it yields CASSLPTGPSGANVLTF.

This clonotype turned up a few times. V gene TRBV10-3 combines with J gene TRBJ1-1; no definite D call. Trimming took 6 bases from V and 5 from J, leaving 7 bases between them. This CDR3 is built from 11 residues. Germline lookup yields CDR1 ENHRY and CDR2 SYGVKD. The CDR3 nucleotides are TGTGCCATCAGACAAAGGACTGAAGCTTTCTTT. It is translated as CAIRQRTEAFF.

This CDR3 reads CSVEDGVAKNIQYF. The CDR3 coding sequence is TGCAGCGTTGAAGATGGGGTAGCCAAAAACATTCAGTACTTC. This rearrangement joins TRBV29-1 to TRBJ2-4; D not resolved. CDR1 and CDR2 (germline): SQVTM, ANQGSEA. Trimming removed 0 bases from V and 0 bases from J, with 6 bases in between. This CDR3 region has 14 residues.

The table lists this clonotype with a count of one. The CDR3 sequence is CASSQTGKVLAAFF. The CDR3 nucleotides read TGCGCCAGCAGCCAGACAGGGAAGGTACTAGCGGCTTTCTTT. The rearrangement uses TRBV4-1 and TRBJ1-1; the match to TRBD1 covers 7 bases. Germline V gene data show CDR1 as MGHRA and CDR2 as YSYEKL. CDR3 length: 14 residues. J gave up 11 bases and V 3 bases, and 12 bases lay outside the gene matches.